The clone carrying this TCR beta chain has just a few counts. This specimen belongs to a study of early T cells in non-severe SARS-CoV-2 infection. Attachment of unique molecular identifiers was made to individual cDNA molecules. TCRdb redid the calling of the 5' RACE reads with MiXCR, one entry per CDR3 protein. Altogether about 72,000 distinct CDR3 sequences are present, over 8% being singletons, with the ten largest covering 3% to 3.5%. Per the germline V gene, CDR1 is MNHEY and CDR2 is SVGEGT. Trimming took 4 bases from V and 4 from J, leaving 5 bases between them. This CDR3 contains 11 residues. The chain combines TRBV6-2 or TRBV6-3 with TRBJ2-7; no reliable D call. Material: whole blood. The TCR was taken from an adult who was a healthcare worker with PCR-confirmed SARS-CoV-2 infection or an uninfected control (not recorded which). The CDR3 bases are TGTGCCAGCAGTTGGTTATACGAGCAGTACTTC. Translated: CASSWLYEQYF.